The 10 T cell receptor beta chains below all came from one sample that was sequenced in a study of read filtering for tumor transcriptome and immune sequencing. From about 400 ng of RNA, a library with molecular barcoded alpha/delta and beta/gamma adaptors was made. TCRdb re-called the reads through MiXCR, storing one row per CDR3 protein. Seen here are around 23,000 distinct CDR3 sequences, 20% to 25% observed once, and the top ten hold around 52%. Sequencing was done on a sample of a population of CD138-negative cells sorted from bone marrow. These receptor sequences come from a donor at least 40 years old with multiple myeloma.

The sample holds a few counts of this clonotype. The rearrangement joins TRBV19 to TRBJ2-5; D is unresolved. This CDR3 is 14 amino acids long. The germline CDR1 and CDR2 sequences are LNHDA and SQIVND (reference sequence). V lost 3 bases and J lost 5, with 13 bases in between. CDR3 protein: CASSMTARSETQYF. CDR3 DNA: TGTGCCAGTAGTATGACGGCGCGGTCGGAGACCCAGTACTTC. The full variable domain, rest sourced from reference TRBV19 and TRBJ2-5, is DGGITQSPKYLFRKEGQNVTLSCEQNLNHDAMYWYRQDPGQGLRLIYYSQIVNDFQKGDIAEGYSVSREKKESFPLTVTSAQKNPTAFYLCASSMTARSETQYFGPGTRLLVL.

This clonotype was counted many times. The chain recombines TRBV7-8 with TRBJ2-3; TRBD1 might be the D (6 bases). The V gene's germline CDR1 is SGHVS and CDR2 FQNEAQ. The CDR3 extends over 14 amino acids. Trimming cost V 2 bases and J 2 bases, with 8 bases left between them. CDR3 region: CASSLQGPTDTQYF. CDR3 nucleotides: TGTGCCAGCAGCTTACAGGGGCCCACAGATACGCAGTATTTT.

Concerning this clonotype: An end of the junction does not agree with germline; a read error may underlie this. The V and J genes are TRBV20-1 and TRBJ2-5; D might be TRBD1 (6 bases). The CDR3 extends over 13 amino acids. CDR1 and CDR2 from the germline V gene are DFQATT and SNEGSKA (reference sequence). DNA of the CDR3: TGCAGTGCTTCGGGACAAGCCCAACAGACCCAGTACTTC. Encoded protein: CSASGQAQQTQYF.

As concerns this clonotype: This may come from a read error, since a much larger clone is one base off. V is TRBV9 and J is TRBJ2-5; D not resolved. This CDR3 contains 13 residues. Germline V gene data show CDR1 as SGDLS and CDR2 as YYNGEE. The CDR3 spells CASSGSAGEAQYF. For the CDR3, the DNA is TGTGCCAGCAGCGGATCAGCCGGAGAGGCCCAGTACTTC.

Ten or more counts support this clonotype. This chain connects TRBV4-1 to TRBJ2-1; D perhaps matches TRBD2 (6 bases). V shed 1 base and J shed 2 bases, with 18 bases lying between them. The germline gives CDR1 MGHRA, CDR2 YSYEKL. This CDR3 is built from 18 residues. The CDR3 DNA is TGCGCCAGCAGCCAAGTAGGGGAGGAACTTTCAACCTACAATGAGCAGTTCTTC. It encodes CASSQVGEELSTYNEQFF.

This clonotype was seen a handful of times. V is TRBV7-9 and J is TRBJ2-2; D gene ambiguous. Trimming removed 6 bases at V and 6 bases at J, with 14 bases between. This CDR3 is 14 amino acids long. From germline, CDR1 is SEHNR and CDR2 FQNEAQ (reference sequence). This CDR3 reads CASRPSEVAGELFF. The CDR3 DNA reads as TGTGCCAGCAGGCCGAGTGAGGTGGCCGGGGAGCTGTTTTTT.

This clonotype was found many times. V and J are TRBV6-1 and TRBJ1-1; 7 bases fit TRBD1. The junction had 4 bases not matched to a gene; V was cut back by 3 bases and J by 6 bases. The CDR3 length is 13 residues. Germline CDR1 and CDR2: MNHNS and SASEGT. The CDR3 protein is CASSDRDRAEAFF. CDR3 coding DNA: TGTGCCAGCAGTGATCGAGACAGGGCTGAAGCTTTCTTT.

This clonotype came up many times. This chain joins TRBV20-1 and TRBJ2-5; TRBD1 agrees at 9 bases. This CDR3 comprises 16 residues. Germline loops: CDR1 DFQATT, CDR2 SNEGSKA (reference sequence). V trimming: 4 bases; J trimming: 0 bases; junction bases outside the gene matches: 9. CDR3 DNA sequence: TGCAGTGCTACACCGGAGGGACAGGGTAACCAAGAGACCCAGTACTTC. Its translation is CSATPEGQGNQETQYF.

This clonotype has a count of ten or more. The CDR3 DNA sequence: TGTGCCAGCTCACTCTCAGAGGATGACACTGAAGCTTTCTTT. Translating it yields CASSLSEDDTEAFF. The gene calls are TRBV18 and TRBJ1-1; no firm D call. Germline V gene sequence: CDR1 KGHSH, CDR2 LQKENI. The CDR3 runs 14 residues. Trimming pared 4 bases from V and 3 bases from J, leaving 12 bases between.

This clonotype was detected many times. The rearrangement links TRBV7-7 to TRBJ1-6; D possibly corresponds to TRBD1 (5 bases). With 3 bases removed from V and 8 bases from J, the gap between germline ends came to 8 bases. CDR1 is SSHAT and CDR2 is FNYEAQ in the germline V gene (reference sequence). CDR3 length: 13 amino acids. The CDR3 nucleotides read TGTGCCAGCAGCTTGGACAAGGATTCACCCCTCCACTTT. This translates into CASSLDKDSPLHF. Complete variable domain (other parts from reference TRBV7-7 and TRBJ1-6): GAGVSQSPRYKVTKRGQDVTLRCDPISSHATLYWYQQALGQGPEFLTYFNYEAQPDKSGLPSDRFSAERPEGSISTLTIQRTEQRDSAMYRCASSLDKDSPLHFGNGTRLTVT.